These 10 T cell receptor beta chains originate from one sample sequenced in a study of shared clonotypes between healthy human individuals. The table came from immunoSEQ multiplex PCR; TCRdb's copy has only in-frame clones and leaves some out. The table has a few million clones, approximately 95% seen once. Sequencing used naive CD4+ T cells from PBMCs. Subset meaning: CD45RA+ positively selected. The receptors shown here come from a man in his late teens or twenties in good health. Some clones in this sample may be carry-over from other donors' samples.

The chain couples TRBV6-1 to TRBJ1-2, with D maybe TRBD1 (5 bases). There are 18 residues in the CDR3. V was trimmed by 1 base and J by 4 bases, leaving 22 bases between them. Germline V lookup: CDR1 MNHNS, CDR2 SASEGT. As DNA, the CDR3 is TGTGCCAGCAGTGAAGTGGGGAACCGTCGGGGGGAGGGCTATGGCTACACCTTC. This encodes CASSEVGNRRGEGYGYTF.

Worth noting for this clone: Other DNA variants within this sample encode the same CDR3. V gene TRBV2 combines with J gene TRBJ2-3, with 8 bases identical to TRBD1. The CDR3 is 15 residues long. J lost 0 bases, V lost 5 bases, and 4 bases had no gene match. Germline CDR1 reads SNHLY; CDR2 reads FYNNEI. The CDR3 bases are TGTGCCAGCAGTTTGGACAGGGCAAGCACAGATACGCAGTATTTT. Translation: CASSLDRASTDTQYF.

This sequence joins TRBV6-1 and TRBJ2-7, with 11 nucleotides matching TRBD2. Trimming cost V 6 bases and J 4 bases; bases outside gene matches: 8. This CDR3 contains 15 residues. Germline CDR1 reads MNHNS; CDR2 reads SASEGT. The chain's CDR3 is CASRQALAGVYEQYF. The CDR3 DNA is TGTGCCAGCAGGCAGGCACTAGCGGGAGTATACGAGCAGTACTTC.

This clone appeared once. CDR3 in DNA: TGCGCCAGCAGCCGTGACAGGGGGCCGTTTAGCGCTTTCTTT. Residues: CASSRDRGPFSAFF. The genes are TRBV5-1 and TRBJ1-1; 10 bases are shared with TRBD1. Unmatched junction bases numbered 11, after V lost 4 bases and J lost 11 bases. Germline V gives CDR1 SGHRS, CDR2 YFSETQ. The CDR3 sequence is 14 residues long.

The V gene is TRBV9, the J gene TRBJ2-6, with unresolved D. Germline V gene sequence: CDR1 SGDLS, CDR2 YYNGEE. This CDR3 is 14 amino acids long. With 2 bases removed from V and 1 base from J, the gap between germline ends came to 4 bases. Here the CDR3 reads CASSVQSGANVLTF. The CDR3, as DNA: TGTGCCAGCAGCGTTCAGTCTGGGGCCAACGTCCTGACTTTC. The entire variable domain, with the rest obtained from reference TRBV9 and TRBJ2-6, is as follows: DSGVTQTPKHLITATGQRVTLRCSPRSGDLSVYWYQQSLDQGLQFLIQYYNGEERAKGNILERFSAQQFPDLHSELNLSSLELGDSALYFCASSVQSGANVLTFGAGSRLTVL.

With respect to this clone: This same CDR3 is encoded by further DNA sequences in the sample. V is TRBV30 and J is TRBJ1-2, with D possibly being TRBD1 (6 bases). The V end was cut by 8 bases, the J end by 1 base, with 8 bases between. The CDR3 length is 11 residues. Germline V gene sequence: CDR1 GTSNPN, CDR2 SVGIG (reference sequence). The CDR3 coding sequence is TGTGCCGGGGGCCTTAACTATGGCTACACCTTC. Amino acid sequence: CAGGLNYGYTF.

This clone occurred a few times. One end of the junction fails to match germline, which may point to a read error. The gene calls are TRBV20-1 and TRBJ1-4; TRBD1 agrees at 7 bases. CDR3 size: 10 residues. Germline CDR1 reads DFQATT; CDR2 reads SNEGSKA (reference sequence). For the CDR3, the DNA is TGCAGTGCTGGGCGGGACAGTGAACTTTTT. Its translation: CSAGRDSELF.

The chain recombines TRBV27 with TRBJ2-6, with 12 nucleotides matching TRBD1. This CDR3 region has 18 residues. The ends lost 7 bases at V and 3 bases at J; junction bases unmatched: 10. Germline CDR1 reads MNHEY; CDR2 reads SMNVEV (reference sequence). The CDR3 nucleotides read TGTGCCAGCACTAACTCGGGACAGGGGGCAGTTGGGGCCAACGTCCTGACTTTC. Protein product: CASTNSGQGAVGANVLTF.

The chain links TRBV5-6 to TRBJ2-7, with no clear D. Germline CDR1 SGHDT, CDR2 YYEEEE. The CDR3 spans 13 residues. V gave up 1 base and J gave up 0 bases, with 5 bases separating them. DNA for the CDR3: TGTGCCAGCAGCTTGACAGACTCCTACGAGCAGTACTTC. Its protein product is CASSLTDSYEQYF.

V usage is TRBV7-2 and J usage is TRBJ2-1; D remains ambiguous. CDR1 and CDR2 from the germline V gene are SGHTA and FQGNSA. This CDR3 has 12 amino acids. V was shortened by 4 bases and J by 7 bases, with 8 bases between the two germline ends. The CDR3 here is CASSSAGNEQFF. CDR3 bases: TGTGCCAGCAGCTCCGCCGGAAATGAGCAGTTCTTC.